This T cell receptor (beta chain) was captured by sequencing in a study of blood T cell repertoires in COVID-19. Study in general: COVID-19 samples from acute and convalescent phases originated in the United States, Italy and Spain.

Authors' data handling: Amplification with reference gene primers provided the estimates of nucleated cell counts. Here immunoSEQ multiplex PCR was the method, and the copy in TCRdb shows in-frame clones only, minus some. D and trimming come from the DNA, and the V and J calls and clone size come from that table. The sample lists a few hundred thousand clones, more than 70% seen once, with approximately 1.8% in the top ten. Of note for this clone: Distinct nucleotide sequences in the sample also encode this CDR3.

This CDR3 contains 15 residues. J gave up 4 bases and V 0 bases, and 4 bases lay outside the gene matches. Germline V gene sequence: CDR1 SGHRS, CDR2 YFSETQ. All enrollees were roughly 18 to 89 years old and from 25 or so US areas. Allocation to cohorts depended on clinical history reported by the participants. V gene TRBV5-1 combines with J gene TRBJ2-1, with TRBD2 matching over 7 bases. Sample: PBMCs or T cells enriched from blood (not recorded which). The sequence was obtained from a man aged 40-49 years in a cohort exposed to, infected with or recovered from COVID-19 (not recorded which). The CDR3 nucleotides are TGCGCCAGCAGCTTGGGTCTAGCGGATTACAATGAGCAGTTCTTC. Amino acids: CASSLGLADYNEQFF.